This entry describes one T cell receptor beta chain. This CDR3 comprises 14 residues. V gave up 6 bases and J gave up 0 bases, with 11 bases separating them. The germline V gene has CDR1 SGHTA and CDR2 FQGNSA. This sample was included in a study of blood T cell repertoires in COVID-19. Overall study context: Spain, Italy and the United States supplied samples that represented acute and convalescent COVID-19. The cDNA or gDNA used as material had been derived from T cells, B-cell-depleted T cells, or PBMCs.

In the authors' workflow: Quantification of nucleated cells was approximated via reference gene primer amplification. TCRdb's table, derived via immunoSEQ multiplex PCR, lists solely in-frame clones and lacks some. Clone size and the V and J calls come from that table; the DNA yielded D and trimming. The data show around 300,000 clones, with 87% seen just once and 1% held by the top ten. Sequenced input: peripheral blood. This sequence originates from a middle-aged man with active or convalescent COVID-19. The chain combines TRBV7-2 with TRBJ1-1, with D possibly being TRBD1 (5 bases). CDR3 in DNA: TGTGCCAGCAGATCAGGGATGGTGAACACTGAAGCTTTCTTT. This gives the protein CASRSGMVNTEAFF.